This T cell receptor beta chain was sequenced during a study of blood T cell repertoires in COVID-19. The CDR3 loop spans 13 amino acids. The J segment lost 8 bases and the V segment lost 7 bases, leaving 8 bases of the junction unmatched. In germline, CDR1 is MNHEY, CDR2 SVGAGI. Original processing notes: Reference gene primer amplification yielded estimated nucleated cell counts. The data were produced by immunoSEQ multiplex PCR, yet TCRdb's version contains in-frame clones alone and is incomplete. The D gene and trimming were derived from the DNA, and the V and J assignments and clone size from that table. The sample lists around 43,000 clones, almost 85% occurring once.

The gene calls are TRBV6-5 and TRBJ2-3, with 8 bases identical to TRBD1. The sample consisted of peripheral blood. This TCR came from a human donor in a cohort sampled during active COVID-19. CDR3 amino acids: CASNLQQGGTQYF. The CDR3 DNA reads TGTGCCAGCAACCTGCAACAGGGGGGTACGCAGTATTTT.